This TCR beta chain was sequenced for a study of cytomegalovirus exposure and HLA in healthy donors. Produced via immunoSEQ multiplex PCR; TCRdb's table is partial and in-frame only. This sample carries around 250,000 clones, 90% of them seen once, and the ten largest clones take roughly 0.38%. V lost 3 bases, J lost 3 bases, and 14 bases lay in between. CDR3 length equals 15 residues. The germline CDR1 and CDR2 sequences are SGHDN and FVKESK. The rearrangement uses TRBV14 and TRBJ2-5; a possible D gene is TRBD2 (5 bases). The specimen sequenced was PBMCs. This sequence was found in a woman aged 18-30 years in good health and CMV-seronegative. The chain's CDR3 is CASSHFPGYEETQYF. The CDR3 region has the DNA TGTGCCAGCAGCCATTTCCCGGGGTATGAAGAGACCCAGTACTTC.